A single sample gave rise to the 5 T cell receptor beta chains below, sequenced in a study of cytomegalovirus exposure and HLA in healthy donors. With 60 Vbeta and 13 Jbeta primers, the PCR was carried out. Clones were sequenced by immunoSEQ multiplex PCR, and TCRdb holds only the in-frame ones, with some missing. The sample contains 98,000 or so clones, around 73% of which appear only once. The sequenced sample consisted of PBMCs. Every receptor here comes from a woman aged 40 to 49 in good health and CMV-seronegative.

To note about this clone: The sample has other DNA sequences that encode this CDR3 too. The V call is TRBV6-5, the J call TRBJ1-2, with D possibly TRBD1 on 5 matching bases. V lost 0 bases and J 4 bases, leaving 9 bases between the germline ends. From germline, CDR1 is MNHEY and CDR2 SVGAGI. CDR3 size: 14 residues. CDR3 nucleotide sequence: TGTGCCAGCAGTTACTCGGGGGGGATCTATGGCTACACCTTC. This translates into CASSYSGGIYGYTF.

The gene calls are TRBV5-1 and TRBJ1-1; weak D call: TRBD1 (5 bases). Trimming shortened V by 7 bases and J by 5 bases, and 21 bases separated the two germline ends. The CDR3 is made up of 15 amino acids. The V gene's germline CDR1 is SGHRS and CDR2 YFSETQ. In DNA, the CDR3 is TGCGCCAGCGCCACCTTGGAGGGGCCCACAACTGAAGCTTTCTTT. Encoded protein: CASATLEGPTTEAFF.

J is TRBJ1-4 and V is TRBV27; TRBD1 agrees at 10 bases. The germline V gene has CDR1 MNHEY and CDR2 SMNVEV (reference sequence). J gave up 7 bases and V 4 bases, and 18 bases lay outside the gene matches. The CDR3 totals 19 residues. CDR3 amino acids: CASSSYDRGRRNIGEKLFF. The CDR3 nucleotides are TGTGCCAGCAGTTCCTACGACAGGGGGCGCCGAAATATTGGTGAAAAACTGTTTTTT. The variable domain in full, with the rest retrieved from reference TRBV27 and TRBJ1-4, is EAQVTQNPRYLITVTGKKLTVTCSQNMNHEYMSWYRQDPGLGLRQIYYSMNVEVTDKGDVPEGYKVSRKEKRNFPLILESPSPNQTSLYFCASSSYDRGRRNIGEKLFFGSGTQLSVL.

This sequence joins TRBV28 and TRBJ1-4; 7 nucleotides match TRBD1. From germline, CDR1 is MDHEN and CDR2 SYDVKM. The V segment lost 3 bases and the J segment 7 bases; nucleotides outside the gene matches: 14. This CDR3 is built from 17 residues. Here the CDR3 reads CASSFQGEPITGEKLFF. The CDR3 nucleotides read TGTGCCAGCAGTTTTCAGGGGGAACCAATTACGGGTGAAAAACTGTTTTTT.

This clone came up a few times. The chain carries TRBV5-6 and TRBJ1-1; D is possibly TRBD1 (6 bases). The CDR3 spans 14 residues. V was cut by 2 bases and J by 4 bases, with 12 bases left in between. Germline V gives CDR1 SGHDT, CDR2 YYEEEE. The CDR3 DNA reads TGTGCCAGCAGCTTCGGGACATCGAGCACTGAAGCTTTCTTT. This gives the protein CASSFGTSSTEAFF.